This is a list of T cell receptor beta chains from one sample in a study of cytomegalovirus exposure and HLA in healthy donors. Sequencing used immunoSEQ multiplex PCR; TCRdb keeps in-frame clones, though not all of them. Of tens of thousands of clones listed, 78% are singletons. The sample was PBMCs. The receptors were sampled from a man between 40 and 49 years old in good health and CMV-seronegative. Both conserved end residues are part of each CDR3. Fields, in order: J gene, V gene, CDR3 protein.

TRBJ2-4 TRBV27 CASSLDLASGRKNIQYF
TRBJ1-1 TRBV7-9 CASSRQLKNTEAFF
TRBJ2-2 TRBV4-2 CASSQDGQATYTGELFF
TRBJ2-7 TRBV5-1 CASSLGTGGEWQYF
TRBJ2-7 TRBV19 CASSLTGALLSSYEQYF
TRBJ1-3 TRBV7-2 CASSFWHNSGNTIYF
TRBJ2-1 TRBV2 CASSVERISYNEQFF
TRBJ1-2 TRBV7-2 CASSLQGAGDYGYTF
TRBJ2-1 TRBV29-1 CSVEPSSGAYNEQFF
TRBJ1-6 TRBV6-5 CASSYARGDLPF
TRBJ2-5 TRBV28 CASSSTLGTGQETQYF
TRBJ2-7 TRBV7-6 CASSLRTGSYEQYF
TRBJ1-5 TRBV2 CASSGTFSNQPQHF
TRBJ2-5 TRBV5-6 CASSKNRGTGETQYF
TRBJ2-1 TRBV19 CASSTPGDRGLFVDAQFF
TRBJ1-2 TRBV28 CASSLGRTNYGYTF
TRBJ2-7 TRBV27 CASSLHPRAYEQYF
TRBJ1-1 TRBV5-1 CASSFLSGQNTEAFF
TRBJ2-2 TRBV5-1 CASSLVGGSNTGELFF
TRBJ1-5 TRBV6-5 CASRHLGAGQPQHF
TRBJ1-6 TRBV18 CASSPQGPDNSPLHF
TRBJ2-1 TRBV29-1 CSVEDKQGIIDEQFF
TRBJ2-7 TRBV29-1 CSVYLQGKKAYEQYF
TRBJ1-1 TRBV29-1 CSVDRGGNTEAFF
TRBJ2-1 TRBV5-1 CASSLEASGRPGGNEQFF
TRBJ2-6 TRBV9 CASSGGQTSGANVLTF
TRBJ1-2 TRBV5-6 CASSFNTGSANYGYTF
TRBJ1-5 TRBV27 CASSLHGPVHQPQHF
TRBJ2-7 TRBV5-4 CASSLRQGYEQYF